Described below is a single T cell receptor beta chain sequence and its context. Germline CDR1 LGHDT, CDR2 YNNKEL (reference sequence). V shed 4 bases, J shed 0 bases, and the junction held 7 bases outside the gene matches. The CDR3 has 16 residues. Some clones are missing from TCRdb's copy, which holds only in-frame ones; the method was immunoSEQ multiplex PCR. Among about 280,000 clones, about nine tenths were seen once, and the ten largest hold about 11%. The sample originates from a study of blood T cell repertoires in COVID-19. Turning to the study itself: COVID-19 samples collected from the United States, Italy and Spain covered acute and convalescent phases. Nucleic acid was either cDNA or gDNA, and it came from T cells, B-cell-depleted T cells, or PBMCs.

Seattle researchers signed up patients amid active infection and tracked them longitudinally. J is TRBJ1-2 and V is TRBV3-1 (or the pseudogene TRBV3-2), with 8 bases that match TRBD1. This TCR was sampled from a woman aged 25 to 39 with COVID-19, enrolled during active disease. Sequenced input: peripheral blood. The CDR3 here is CASSLTTQGANYGYTF. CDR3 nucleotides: TGTGCCAGCAGCCTGACTACACAGGGGGCTAACTATGGCTACACCTTC.